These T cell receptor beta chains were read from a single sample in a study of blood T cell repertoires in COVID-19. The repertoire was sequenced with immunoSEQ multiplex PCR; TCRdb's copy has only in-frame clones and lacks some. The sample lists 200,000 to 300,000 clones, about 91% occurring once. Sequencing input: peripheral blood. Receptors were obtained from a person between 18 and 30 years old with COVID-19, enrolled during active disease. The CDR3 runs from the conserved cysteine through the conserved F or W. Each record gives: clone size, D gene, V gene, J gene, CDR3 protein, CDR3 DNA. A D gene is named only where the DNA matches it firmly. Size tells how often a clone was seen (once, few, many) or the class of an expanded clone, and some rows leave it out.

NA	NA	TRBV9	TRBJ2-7	CASSPLQGSSTEQYF	TGTGCCAGCAGCCCATTGCAGGGGAGCAGCACCGAGCAGTACTTC
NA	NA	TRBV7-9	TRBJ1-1	CASSSPFQTEAFF	TGTGCCAGCAGCTCCCCTTTTCAGACTGAAGCTTTCTTT
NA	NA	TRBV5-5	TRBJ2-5	CASSPAALSPSQETQYF	TGTGCCAGCTCCCCCGCCGCCCTATCCCCCTCCCAAGAGACCCAGTACTTC
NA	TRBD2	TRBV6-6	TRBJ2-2	CASSASGFNTGELFF	TGTGCCAGCAGCGCTAGCGGGTTCAACACCGGGGAGCTGTTTTTT
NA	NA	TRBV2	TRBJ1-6	CARDSYNSPLHF	TGTGCCAGGGACAGTTATAATTCACCCCTCCACTTT
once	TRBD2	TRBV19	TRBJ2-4	CASSITGMGKRGKNIQYF	TGTGCCAGTAGTATTACGGGCATGGGAAAGCGGGGTAAAAACATTCAGTACTTC
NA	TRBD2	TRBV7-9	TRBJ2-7	CASSPRGEFISYYEQYF	TGTGCCAGCAGCCCACGGGGGGAATTTATCTCCTACTACGAGCAGTACTTC
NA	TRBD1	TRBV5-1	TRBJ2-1	CASSLGLGQGNNEQFF	TGCGCCAGCAGCTTGGGGTTAGGACAGGGTAACAATGAGCAGTTCTTC
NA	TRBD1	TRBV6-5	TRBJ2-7	CASTTQQGWLGEQYF	TGTGCCAGCACTACGCAACAGGGGTGGTTAGGGGAGCAGTACTTC
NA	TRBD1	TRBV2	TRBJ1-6	CASRGQLNSPLHF	TGTGCCAGCCGGGGACAGCTTAATTCACCCCTCCACTTT
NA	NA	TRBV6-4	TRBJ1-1	CASSSQGITEAFF	TGTGCCAGCAGTTCCCAGGGAATCACTGAAGCTTTCTTT
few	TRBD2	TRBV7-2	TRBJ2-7	CASSLPGTSGTYEQYF	TGTGCCAGCAGCTTACCCGGGACTAGCGGAACCTACGAGCAGTACTTC
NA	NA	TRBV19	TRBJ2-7	CASSQSRVLGSEQYF	TGTGCCAGTAGTCAAAGTCGGGTTCTGGGGAGCGAGCAGTACTTC
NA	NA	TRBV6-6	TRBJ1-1	CASSHLQGAFF	TGTGCCAGCAGCCATCTTCAGGGCGCTTTCTTT
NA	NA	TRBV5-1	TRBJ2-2	CASSVQGLELFF	TGCGCCAGCAGCGTACAGGGCTTGGAGCTGTTTTTT
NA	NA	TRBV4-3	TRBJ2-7	CASSYRLEQHYEQYF	TGCGCCAGCAGCTATCGACTAGAACAACACTACGAGCAGTACTTC
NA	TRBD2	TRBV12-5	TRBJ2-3	CASGAGLWERTDTQYF	TGTGCTAGTGGTGCGGGACTATGGGAACGCACAGATACGCAGTATTTT
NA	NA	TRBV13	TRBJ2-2	CASSLRQGYTGELFF	TGTGCCAGCAGCTTAAGGCAGGGGTACACCGGGGAGCTGTTTTTT
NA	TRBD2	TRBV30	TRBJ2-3	CAWRREGDTQYF	TGTGCCTGGCGACGGGAGGGAGATACGCAGTATTTT
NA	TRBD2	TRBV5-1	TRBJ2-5	CASSLRGLAGFQETQYF	TGCGCCAGCAGCTTGAGGGGACTAGCGGGATTCCAAGAGACCCAGTACTTC
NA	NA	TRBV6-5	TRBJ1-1	CASSYWEGATEAFF	TGTGCCAGCAGTTACTGGGAGGGAGCCACTGAAGCTTTCTTT
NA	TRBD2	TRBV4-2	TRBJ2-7	CASSHGTSESYEQYF	TGTGCCAGCAGCCACGGGACTAGCGAGTCCTACGAGCAGTACTTC
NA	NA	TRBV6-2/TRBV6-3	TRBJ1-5	CASSYLAVDQPQHF	TGTGCCAGCAGTTATCTGGCGGTGGATCAGCCCCAGCATTTT
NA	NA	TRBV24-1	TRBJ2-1	CATSDKAGFHEQFF	TGTGCCACCAGTGATAAAGCGGGCTTCCATGAGCAGTTCTTC
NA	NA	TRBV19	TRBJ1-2	CASSIVSAAGHGYTF	TGTGCCAGTAGTATTGTCTCGGCGGCGGGACATGGCTACACCTTC
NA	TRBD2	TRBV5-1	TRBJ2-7	CASSLLAGDYEQYF	TGCGCCAGCAGCTTGCTAGCGGGAGACTACGAGCAGTACTTC
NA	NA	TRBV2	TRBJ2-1	CASSDEAGISYNEQFF	TGTGCCAGCAGTGACGAGGCGGGGATCTCCTACAATGAGCAGTTCTTC
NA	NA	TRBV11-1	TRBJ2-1	CASSPRGGAGNEQFF	TGTGCCAGCAGCCCAAGGGGAGGAGCGGGCAATGAGCAGTTCTTC
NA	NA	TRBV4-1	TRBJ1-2	CASSQDGRAYGYTF	TGCGCCAGCAGCCAAGATGGGAGGGCCTATGGCTACACCTTC
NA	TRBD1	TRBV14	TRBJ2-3	CASSQGQGSTDTQYF	TGTGCCAGCAGCCAAGGACAGGGCTCAACAGATACGCAGTATTTT
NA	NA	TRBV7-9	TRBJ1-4	CASSLSGAGEKLFF	TGTGCCAGCAGCTTATCAGGGGCGGGCGAAAAACTGTTTTTT
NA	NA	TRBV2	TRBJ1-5	CASSNSNQPQHF	TGTGCCAGCAGCAATAGCAATCAGCCCCAGCATTTT
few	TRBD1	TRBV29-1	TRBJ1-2	CSVEGDRDWYGYTF	TGCAGCGTTGAGGGGGACAGGGATTGGTATGGCTACACCTTC
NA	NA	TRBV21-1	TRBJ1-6	CASSPESLYSQNSPLHF	TGTGCCAGCAGCCCCGAATCCCTATACAGCCAAAATTCACCCCTCCACTTT
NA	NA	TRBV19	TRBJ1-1	CASMGDMNTEAFF	TGTGCCAGTATGGGGGACATGAACACTGAAGCTTTCTTT
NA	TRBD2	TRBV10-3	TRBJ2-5	CAIAQLAGGRETQYF	TGTGCCATCGCCCAACTAGCGGGAGGACGTGAGACCCAGTACTTC
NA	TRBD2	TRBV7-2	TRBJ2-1	CASSVDSGRINEQFF	TGTGCCAGCAGCGTGGATTCCGGGAGGATCAATGAGCAGTTCTTC
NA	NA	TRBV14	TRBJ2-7	CASSQGASGGNYEQYF	TGTGCCAGCAGCCAAGGTGCAAGCGGAGGGAATTACGAGCAGTACTTC
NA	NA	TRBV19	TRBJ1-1	CASSFLTGNTEAFF	TGTGCCAGTAGTTTTCTCACGGGGAACACTGAAGCTTTCTTT
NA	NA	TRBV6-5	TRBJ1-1	CASRDRYTEAFF	TGTGCCAGCAGAGACAGGTACACTGAAGCTTTCTTT
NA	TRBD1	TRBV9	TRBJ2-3	CASSVEGTGSTDTQYF	TGTGCCAGCAGCGTAGAAGGGACAGGGAGCACAGATACGCAGTATTTT
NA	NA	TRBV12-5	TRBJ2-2	CASGTSRVNTGELFF	TGTGCTAGTGGTACATCCAGGGTGAACACCGGGGAGCTGTTTTTT